This TCR beta chain was found in a study of early T cells in non-severe SARS-CoV-2 infection. This CDR3 contains 14 residues. Germline V CDR1 and CDR2: SGHVS, FQNEAQ. The V end lost 3 bases, the J end lost 4 bases, and 11 bases lay between the germline ends. In the library, individual cDNA molecules carried attached unique molecular identifiers. MiXCR was run by TCRdb on the 5' RACE reads, yielding one entry per CDR3 protein. The sample has tens of thousands of distinct CDR3 sequences, roughly 8.7% seen once. This clonotype was seen many times. The chain recombines TRBV7-8 with TRBJ2-3, with D perhaps TRBD2 (5 bases). Sample: whole blood. This receptor was identified in an adult who was a healthcare worker with PCR-confirmed SARS-CoV-2 infection or an uninfected control (not recorded which). The CDR3 is CASSFLVGADTQYF. CDR3 DNA sequence: TGTGCCAGCAGCTTTTTGGTCGGGGCAGATACGCAGTATTTT.